This T cell receptor (beta chain) originates from a study of response to subunit inactivated influenza vaccine. Study-wide results and limits: It was suggested by the authors that few new T cells are recruited by each seasonal influenza vaccination.

Note on this clonotype: Its antigen is still unknown.

TCRdb independently ran MiXCR on the RT-PCR reads; one entry per CDR3 protein. The table lists fewer than 550,000 distinct CDR3 sequences, about 25% of them singletons. This receptor was identified in a man aged 50 or older who received an inactivated influenza vaccine. The source material was CD4+ T cells sorted from PBMCs, sampled less than 6 days after vaccination.

This CDR3 reads CSATWTRVVDTQYF. DNA for the CDR3: TGCAGTGCAACATGGACTAGAGTGGTAGATACGCAGTATTTT. The chain couples TRBV20-1 to TRBJ2-3, with 7 bases matching TRBD2. Germline CDR1 DFQATT, CDR2 SNEGSKA (reference sequence). With V trimmed by 6 bases and J by 5 bases, 11 bases remained unmatched. The CDR3 runs 14 residues.